These T cell receptor beta chains were read from a single sample in a study of blood T cell repertoires in COVID-19. Using immunoSEQ multiplex PCR, the repertoire was profiled, and TCRdb retains in-frame clones only, with some absent. Of about 150,000 clones listed, about 86% are singletons. Sequencing was done on a sample of peripheral blood. Source of these receptors: a man between 50 and 59 years old with active or convalescent COVID-19. CDR3s include the opening cysteine and the closing phenylalanine or tryptophan. The order of the fields is CDR3 DNA, CDR3 protein, clone size, D gene, J gene, V gene. D genes are given only for firm matches. Clone size is stated in some rows and not others, as once, few, many or a class when expanded.

CDR3 DNA: TGTGCCAGCAGTGATTTGGGGGGGGCTAGTTATGGCTACACCTTC
CDR3 protein: CASSDLGGASYGYTF
clone size: NA
D gene: NA
J gene: TRBJ1-2
V gene: TRBV2

CDR3 DNA: TGTGCCAGCAGTGAACAGGTGAACACTGAAGCTTTCTTT
CDR3 protein: CASSEQVNTEAFF
clone size: NA
D gene: NA
J gene: TRBJ1-1
V gene: TRBV6-1

CDR3 DNA: TGCAGCGTTGACCGGGGGGCGAACACCGGGGAGCTGTTTTTT
CDR3 protein: CSVDRGANTGELFF
clone size: NA
D gene: TRBD2
J gene: TRBJ2-2
V gene: TRBV29-1

CDR3 DNA: TGTGCCAGCTCACCAAGGCTTTCCGGGAGCTCCTACAATGAGCAGTTCTTC
CDR3 protein: CASSPRLSGSSYNEQFF
clone size: NA
D gene: NA
J gene: TRBJ2-1
V gene: TRBV18

CDR3 DNA: TGCGCCAGCAGTAAAGGGGGACAAAGTAATTCACCCCTCCACTTT
CDR3 protein: CASSKGGQSNSPLHF
clone size: NA
D gene: NA
J gene: TRBJ1-6
V gene: TRBV4-1

CDR3 DNA: TGTGCCAGCAGCCAAGTCACCGGGACAGGGGGGAAACTGTTTTTT
CDR3 protein: CASSQVTGTGGKLFF
clone size: once
D gene: TRBD1
J gene: TRBJ1-4
V gene: TRBV4-2

CDR3 DNA: TGTGCCAGCAGCAAAGGGACTAGCGGGGATACGCAGTATTTT
CDR3 protein: CASSKGTSGDTQYF
clone size: NA
D gene: TRBD2
J gene: TRBJ2-3
V gene: TRBV5-5

CDR3 DNA: TGTGCCAGCAGCTGGTCGCGAGGACTCCTCTTT
CDR3 protein: CASSWSRGLLF
clone size: NA
D gene: NA
J gene: TRBJ1-1
V gene: TRBV11-3

CDR3 DNA: TGTGCCATCAGTCTCCGCGGTGAGCAGTTCTTC
CDR3 protein: CAISLRGEQFF
clone size: NA
D gene: NA
J gene: TRBJ2-1
V gene: TRBV10-3

CDR3 DNA: TGTGCCAGCAGCCAGATCCTGACAGCAACTGAAGCTTTCTTT
CDR3 protein: CASSQILTATEAFF
clone size: NA
D gene: NA
J gene: TRBJ1-1
V gene: TRBV2